This T cell receptor beta chain was found in a study of patients and donors after allogeneic stem cell transplantation. This clonotype was seen once. The length of the CDR3 is 19 residues. V was pared by 6 bases and J by 0 bases, with 9 bases of the junction left unmatched. One entry per CDR3 protein, called by TCRdb with MiXCR from the RT-PCR reads. The data contain about a million distinct CDR3 sequences, roughly 18% of them seen just once; the ten biggest clones take up around 6%. Material for sequencing was blood, either unsorted or a sorted T cell fraction (not recorded which). The TCR originated in a human donor who was either an allogeneic HSCT recipient or a stem cell or donor lymphocyte infusion donor (not recorded which). It is not recorded whose cells these are; they may come from a transplant donor. The chain links TRBV12-3 or TRBV12-4 to TRBJ2-3; 16 nucleotides agree with TRBD2. The CDR3 reads CASSPGLAGGPWSTDTQYF. The DNA of the CDR3 is TGTGCCAGCAGCCCGGGACTAGCGGGAGGGCCGTGGAGCACAGATACGCAGTATTTT.